A selection of T cell receptor beta chains follows, all from one sample in a study of graft-versus-host responses after intestinal transplantation. Method: immunoSEQ multiplex PCR; TCRdb's copy keeps in-frame clones and lacks some. The sample lists under 20,000 clones, just under 95% occurring once. This sample comprised PBMCs, obtained 23 days after intestinal transplant. These receptors were obtained from a human patient who received an intestinal transplant, so some T cells may come from the graft donor. Each CDR3 is given with its conserved first and last residue. The order of the fields is J gene, D gene, CDR3 length, V gene, clone size, CDR3 DNA, CDR3 protein. A D gene is named only where the DNA matches it firmly. Clone sizes are given selectively: once, few, many, or a class where the clone is expanded.

j_call: TRBJ2-5; d_call: -; cdr3_length: 14; v_call: TRBV7-9; clone_size: few; cdr3_nt: TGTGCCAGCAGCCACCCTCAGGCTCAAGAGACCCAGTACTTC; cdr3_aa: CASSHPQAQETQYF
j_call: TRBJ2-3; d_call: -; cdr3_length: 15; v_call: TRBV10-1; clone_size: -; cdr3_nt: TGCGCCAGCAGTGTTGGAGCGGCAAGCACAGATACGCAGTATTTT; cdr3_aa: CASSVGAASTDTQYF
j_call: TRBJ2-1; d_call: -; cdr3_length: 17; v_call: TRBV7-9; clone_size: -; cdr3_nt: TGTGCCAGCAGCTTAACCCCGTGGGGAGCGGCGGGCAATGAGCAGTTCTTC; cdr3_aa: CASSLTPWGAAGNEQFF
j_call: TRBJ1-1; d_call: -; cdr3_length: 11; v_call: TRBV6-8; clone_size: -; cdr3_nt: TGTGCCAGCGTGTACTTGTCTGAAGCTTTCTTT; cdr3_aa: CASVYLSEAFF
j_call: TRBJ2-1; d_call: -; cdr3_length: 14; v_call: TRBV10-2; clone_size: -; cdr3_nt: TGCGCCAGCAGTGAGTCGGGGGGATTCCATGAGCAGTTCTTC; cdr3_aa: CASSESGGFHEQFF
j_call: TRBJ2-1; d_call: TRBD2; cdr3_length: 16; v_call: TRBV2; clone_size: -; cdr3_nt: TGTGCCAGCACCACCCAGGCGGGAGGGCTCGGTAATGAGCAGTTCTTC; cdr3_aa: CASTTQAGGLGNEQFF
j_call: TRBJ1-2; d_call: TRBD1; cdr3_length: 13; v_call: TRBV6-6; clone_size: -; cdr3_nt: TGTGCCAGCAGTCTCAGACAGGGAGACGGCTACACCTTC; cdr3_aa: CASSLRQGDGYTF
j_call: TRBJ2-7; d_call: -; cdr3_length: 14; v_call: TRBV5-1; clone_size: -; cdr3_nt: TGCGCCAGCAGCTTGGGTTGGCAGGCTGATGAGCAGTACTTC; cdr3_aa: CASSLGWQADEQYF
j_call: TRBJ2-7; d_call: TRBD2; cdr3_length: 14; v_call: TRBV7-9; clone_size: -; cdr3_nt: TGTGCCAGCAGCTTATCTAGCGGGATGAACGAGCAGTACTTC; cdr3_aa: CASSLSSGMNEQYF
j_call: TRBJ1-6; d_call: -; cdr3_length: 16; v_call: TRBV19; clone_size: -; cdr3_nt: TGTGCCAGTAGTTTATACCTGACAGAGACTAATTCACCCCTCCACTTT; cdr3_aa: CASSLYLTETNSPLHF
j_call: TRBJ1-2; d_call: -; cdr3_length: 11; v_call: TRBV5-1; clone_size: -; cdr3_nt: TGCGCCAGCAGCGTGGGGTATGGCTACACCTTC; cdr3_aa: CASSVGYGYTF
j_call: TRBJ2-7; d_call: -; cdr3_length: 13; v_call: TRBV7-3; clone_size: -; cdr3_nt: TGTGCCAGCAGCTTGGATAGGACCGACGAGCAGTACTTC; cdr3_aa: CASSLDRTDEQYF
j_call: TRBJ2-7; d_call: -; cdr3_length: 16; v_call: TRBV27; clone_size: -; cdr3_nt: TGTGCCACCGAATGGGGCCCGGACCTACCAGCCTACGAGCAGTACTTC; cdr3_aa: CATEWGPDLPAYEQYF
j_call: TRBJ2-7; d_call: -; cdr3_length: 10; v_call: TRBV10-2; clone_size: -; cdr3_nt: TGCGCCAGCGGGGTTCGCGAGCAGTACTTC; cdr3_aa: CASGVREQYF
j_call: TRBJ1-2; d_call: -; cdr3_length: 14; v_call: TRBV9; clone_size: -; cdr3_nt: TGTGCCAGCAGCGATGCCGGGGGCAGCTATGGCTACACCTTC; cdr3_aa: CASSDAGGSYGYTF
j_call: TRBJ2-7; d_call: -; cdr3_length: 12; v_call: TRBV6-1; clone_size: once; cdr3_nt: TGTGCCAGCAAGATGGGTTTGGACGAGCAGTACTTC; cdr3_aa: CASKMGLDEQYF
j_call: TRBJ1-2; d_call: TRBD1; cdr3_length: 14; v_call: TRBV7-2; clone_size: -; cdr3_nt: TGTGCCAGCAGCCATCAGGGGGGGCTCGTCGGCTACACCTTC; cdr3_aa: CASSHQGGLVGYTF
j_call: TRBJ2-2; d_call: TRBD2; cdr3_length: 14; v_call: TRBV7-8; clone_size: -; cdr3_nt: TGTGCCAGCAGCTTAGACGGGGGGGTCGGGGAGCTGTTTTTT; cdr3_aa: CASSLDGGVGELFF
j_call: TRBJ2-1; d_call: -; cdr3_length: 14; v_call: TRBV4-1; clone_size: -; cdr3_nt: TGCGCCAGCAGCCAAGGGCTGTTGGGTTATGAGCAGTTCTTC; cdr3_aa: CASSQGLLGYEQFF
j_call: TRBJ2-2; d_call: TRBD2; cdr3_length: 16; v_call: TRBV10-1; clone_size: -; cdr3_nt: TGCGCCAGCAGTTCGAGTCCTAGCGGTGGCACCGGGGAGCTGTTTTTT; cdr3_aa: CASSSSPSGGTGELFF
j_call: TRBJ2-7; d_call: -; cdr3_length: 14; v_call: TRBV9; clone_size: -; cdr3_nt: TGTGCCAGCAGCGACCAGGAGCGGTCCTACGAGCAGTACTTC; cdr3_aa: CASSDQERSYEQYF
j_call: TRBJ2-7; d_call: TRBD2; cdr3_length: 14; v_call: TRBV6-1; clone_size: once; cdr3_nt: TGTGCCAGCAGTTATCTAGCGGGCGTTGGTGAGCAGTACTTC; cdr3_aa: CASSYLAGVGEQYF
j_call: TRBJ1-2; d_call: TRBD1; cdr3_length: 17; v_call: TRBV15; clone_size: -; cdr3_nt: TGTGCCACCAGCAGAGATCTGGGACAGTCGTCTGGCTATGGCTACACCTTC; cdr3_aa: CATSRDLGQSSGYGYTF
j_call: TRBJ2-7; d_call: TRBD2; cdr3_length: 14; v_call: TRBV7-6; clone_size: -; cdr3_nt: TGTGCCAGCAGCGCAACTAGCGGCTCCTACGAGCAGTACTTC; cdr3_aa: CASSATSGSYEQYF
j_call: TRBJ1-1; d_call: -; cdr3_length: 15; v_call: TRBV29-1; clone_size: -; cdr3_nt: TGCAGCGCCCATCGTCCAGGCCCAAGGGGCACTGAAGCTTTCTTT; cdr3_aa: CSAHRPGPRGTEAFF
j_call: TRBJ2-7; d_call: TRBD2; cdr3_length: 15; v_call: TRBV5-1; clone_size: -; cdr3_nt: TGCGCCAGCAGCACCGTAGCGGGAGGGCCTTACGAGCAGTACTTC; cdr3_aa: CASSTVAGGPYEQYF
j_call: TRBJ2-7; d_call: TRBD2; cdr3_length: 16; v_call: TRBV28; clone_size: -; cdr3_nt: TGTGCCAGCAGTTTGGATAGCGGGAGGTCCCACTACGAGCAGTACTTC; cdr3_aa: CASSLDSGRSHYEQYF
j_call: TRBJ1-2; d_call: TRBD1; cdr3_length: 17; v_call: TRBV18; clone_size: once; cdr3_nt: TGTGCCAGCTCACCACTTTCTGACGGACAGGGGGGCTATGGCTACACCTTC; cdr3_aa: CASSPLSDGQGGYGYTF
j_call: TRBJ1-1; d_call: -; cdr3_length: 15; v_call: TRBV19; clone_size: -; cdr3_nt: TGTGCCAGTACCTCCGGTCCCACAGGGAACACTGAAGCTTTCTTT; cdr3_aa: CASTSGPTGNTEAFF
j_call: TRBJ2-1; d_call: -; cdr3_length: 15; v_call: TRBV10-3; clone_size: -; cdr3_nt: TGTGCCATCAGTGAAACGCAGGGCGAAGTAAATGAGCAGTTCTTC; cdr3_aa: CAISETQGEVNEQFF
j_call: TRBJ2-7; d_call: TRBD1; cdr3_length: 14; v_call: TRBV30; clone_size: -; cdr3_nt: TGTGCCTGGAGTGCCGGACAGGGGAGCGACGAGCAGTACTTC; cdr3_aa: CAWSAGQGSDEQYF
j_call: TRBJ1-1; d_call: -; cdr3_length: 14; v_call: TRBV15; clone_size: -; cdr3_nt: TGTGCCACCAGCAGAGACAGGGGTGGCACTGAAGCTTTCTTT; cdr3_aa: CATSRDRGGTEAFF
j_call: TRBJ2-3; d_call: TRBD2; cdr3_length: 17; v_call: TRBV7-9; clone_size: -; cdr3_nt: TGTGCCAGCAGCTCTAGCGGGAGCTCTATTCGTCAAGATACGCAGTATTTT; cdr3_aa: CASSSSGSSIRQDTQYF
j_call: TRBJ2-1; d_call: -; cdr3_length: 14; v_call: TRBV6-5; clone_size: -; cdr3_nt: TGTGCCAGCAGTTACGGGACCCGACCCGATGAGCAGTTCTTC; cdr3_aa: CASSYGTRPDEQFF
j_call: TRBJ2-7; d_call: -; cdr3_length: 15; v_call: TRBV7-9; clone_size: -; cdr3_nt: TGTGCCAGCAGCCATTCACAGGGCCACTCCTACGAGCAGTACTTC; cdr3_aa: CASSHSQGHSYEQYF
j_call: TRBJ2-7; d_call: TRBD1; cdr3_length: 16; v_call: TRBV6-1; clone_size: -; cdr3_nt: TGTGCCAGCAGTGAAGACACGACAGGGGGATTCTACGAGCAGTACTTC; cdr3_aa: CASSEDTTGGFYEQYF
j_call: TRBJ2-7; d_call: TRBD2; cdr3_length: 20; v_call: TRBV13; clone_size: once; cdr3_nt: TGTGCCAGCAGCTTATCATTCGACCGAAAACTAGCGGCTAGCTCCTACGAGCAGTACTTC; cdr3_aa: CASSLSFDRKLAASSYEQYF
j_call: TRBJ2-1; d_call: TRBD1; cdr3_length: 16; v_call: TRBV18; clone_size: -; cdr3_nt: TGTGCCAGCTCAAGGACAGGTTTAATAGTTTTGGATGAGCAGTTCTTC; cdr3_aa: CASSRTGLIVLDEQFF
j_call: TRBJ2-7; d_call: TRBD1; cdr3_length: 15; v_call: TRBV5-8; clone_size: -; cdr3_nt: TGTGCCAGCAGCCCCGGACAGGGGGCATACGACGAGCAGTACTTC; cdr3_aa: CASSPGQGAYDEQYF
j_call: TRBJ2-5; d_call: TRBD2; cdr3_length: 17; v_call: TRBV5-1; clone_size: -; cdr3_nt: TGCGCCAGCAGCTTGGCCAGCGTACTAGCGATCCAAGAGACCCAGTACTTC; cdr3_aa: CASSLASVLAIQETQYF
j_call: TRBJ1-1; d_call: TRBD1; cdr3_length: 18; v_call: TRBV7-9; clone_size: -; cdr3_nt: TGTGCCAGCAGCTCCAGTCCGGGACAGGGGTGGGCGGACACTGAAGCTTTCTTT; cdr3_aa: CASSSSPGQGWADTEAFF
j_call: TRBJ2-3; d_call: -; cdr3_length: 12; v_call: TRBV7-9; clone_size: -; cdr3_nt: TGTGCCAGCAGCCAGAGCACAGATACGCAGTATTTT; cdr3_aa: CASSQSTDTQYF